This entry lists 32 T cell receptor beta chains sequenced from one sample in a study of beta chain features in type 1 diabetes listed by TCRdb under 2018. Libraries were made using the immunoSEQ multiplex PCR assay. All of the isolated RNA was reverse transcribed with the High Capacity cDNA Reverse Transcription Kit, so expressed TCRB transcripts were sequenced. TCRdb took over this immuneACCESS table, retaining in-frame rearrangements with V and J assigned. Such tables are incomplete; in checked studies, under half of the missing clones stem from an unresolved V gene, and the remainder is unexplained. The sample contains around 430,000 clones, about 32% of them found a single time. The ten largest clones take up around 0.065% of the sample. Specimen: naive CD4+ T cells from blood. Taken with the paper, the label for cell subset or site translates to: true naive CD4+ T cells. These receptors were taken from a man in his late teens or twenties in good health.

The chain recombines TRBV30 with TRBJ2-7; 11 nucleotides agree with TRBD2. CDR1 is GTSNPN and CDR2 is SVGIG in the germline V gene (reference sequence). After removal of 5 bases from V and 1 base from J, the junction contained 4 bases not matched to a gene. CDR3 length equals 14 residues. This CDR3 is CAWGGLADSYEQYF. DNA of the CDR3: TGTGCCTGGGGGGGACTAGCGGATTCCTACGAGCAGTACTTC.

The CDR3 region has the DNA TGTGCCAGCAGCTTAGCCCCTTCGGGGAACACTGAAGCTTTCTTT. It is translated as CASSLAPSGNTEAFF. The chain links TRBV7-6 to TRBJ1-1; D is unclear. Trimming removed 0 bases at V and 1 base at J, with 9 bases between. Germline CDR1 reads SGHVS; CDR2 reads FNYEAQ. The length of the CDR3 is 15 residues.

This clone was seen once. This sequence joins TRBV7-3 and TRBJ2-3, with D possibly TRBD1 on 5 matching bases. The CDR3 contains 14 residues. Trimming took off 1 base at V and 6 bases at J, with 11 bases between the two ends. Germline V gives CDR1 SGHTA, CDR2 FQGTGA. The CDR3, as DNA: TGTGCCAGCAGCTTAATGAAAGGGGTGGATACGCAGTATTTT. Protein product: CASSLMKGVDTQYF.

The V and J genes are TRBV5-1 and TRBJ2-3; 7 bases are shared with TRBD2. This CDR3 has 15 residues. CDR1 is SGHRS, CDR2 YFSETQ, per germline. V lost 2 bases and J lost 4; bases outside the gene matches: 7. CDR3 nucleotide sequence: TGCGCCAGCAGCTTCCTTCGGGGAGGGGCAGATACGCAGTATTTT. This sequence encodes CASSFLRGGADTQYF.

The V and J genes are TRBV5-6 and TRBJ2-7; 7 bases match TRBD2. In germline, CDR1 is SGHDT, CDR2 YYEEEE. This CDR3 comprises 14 residues. After removal of 2 bases from V and 2 bases from J, the junction contained 4 bases not matched to a gene. The CDR3 sequence is CASSLRGGPYEQYF. The CDR3 DNA is TGTGCCAGCAGCTTACGGGGAGGGCCCTACGAGCAGTACTTC.

This clone was counted between two and nine times. The genes are TRBV29-1 and TRBJ1-2; 10 bases fit TRBD1. Losses at the gene ends were 6 bases for V and 2 bases for J; bases not matched to a gene: 6. The CDR3 consists of 14 residues. Germline V CDR1 and CDR2: SQVTM, ANQGSEA. CDR3 residues: CSVDRDRGNYGYTF. Here the CDR3 DNA reads TGCAGCGTGGACCGGGACAGGGGAAACTATGGCTACACCTTC.

The chain uses TRBV30 and TRBJ1-1, with 9 nucleotides matching TRBD1. CDR1 is GTSNPN and CDR2 is SVGIG in the germline V gene (reference sequence). CDR3 size: 13 residues. V lost 5 bases to trimming and J lost 3 bases; unmatched junction nucleotides: 4. This chain's CDR3 is CAWVRDRDTEAFF. CDR3 bases: TGTGCCTGGGTCCGGGACAGGGACACTGAAGCTTTCTTT.

This clone has more than one count but fewer than ten. V gene TRBV5-1 combines with J gene TRBJ1-3; the D gene is possibly TRBD1 (6 bases). Germline CDR1 reads SGHRS; CDR2 reads YFSETQ. V lost 0 bases to trimming and J lost 4 bases, with 11 bases between them. CDR3 length: 15 amino acids. CDR3 bases: TGCGCCAGCAGCTTGGCGGGGGCGTCGGGAAACACCATATATTTT. Translating it yields CASSLAGASGNTIYF.

This clone occurred a few times. This chain uses TRBV10-2 with TRBJ2-5; D is unclear. The CDR3 is 14 amino acids. Germline CDR1 and CDR2: WSHSY and SAAADI. The V and J ends lost 1 base and 3 bases respectively, with 9 bases between them. CDR3 nucleotide sequence: TGCGCCAGCAGTGAGTTATCTTCTGAAGAGACCCAGTACTTC. It translates to CASSELSSEETQYF.

The rearrangement links TRBV7-6 to TRBJ2-3; D perhaps matches TRBD1 (6 bases). The CDR3 is 15 amino acids. Germline CDR1 and CDR2: SGHVS and FNYEAQ. V lost 7 bases, J lost 4 bases, and 18 bases lay in between. In DNA form, the CDR3 reads TGTGCCAGCACCCAGGGGTTGAAGTCCGCAGATACGCAGTATTTT. It translates to CASTQGLKSADTQYF.

The chain combines TRBV7-2 with TRBJ1-1, with D unclear. This CDR3 is built from 13 residues. The V end lost 5 bases, the J end lost 1 base, and 8 bases lay between the germline ends. Germline V gene lookup returns CDR1 SGHTA and CDR2 FQGNSA. For the CDR3, the DNA is TGTGCCAGCAGCCGACAACGGAACACTGAAGCTTTCTTT. It encodes CASSRQRNTEAFF.

This clone was detected a few times. The chain recombines TRBV9 with TRBJ2-1; D is ambiguous. Per the germline V gene, CDR1 is SGDLS and CDR2 is YYNGEE. V was pared by 4 bases and J by 7 bases, with 12 bases between. The length of the CDR3 is 13 residues. CDR3 nucleotides: TGTGCCAGCAGCATGCTAGTCGGTAATGAGCAGTTCTTC. Its translation: CASSMLVGNEQFF.

The chain has TRBV5-6 and TRBJ1-5; 8 bases are shared with TRBD1. This CDR3 has 16 amino acids. Germline trimming cut 4 bases from V and 4 bases from J; bases unmatched to any gene: 10. In germline, CDR1 is SGHDT, CDR2 YYEEEE. The CDR3 sequence: CASSISTGVNNQPQHF. The CDR3 bases are TGTGCCAGCAGCATCTCGACAGGGGTCAATAATCAGCCCCAGCATTTT.

This chain uses TRBV25-1 with TRBJ1-2; D uncertain. The CDR3 covers 14 residues. The germline CDR1 and CDR2 sequences are MGHDK and SYGVNS. V was cut by 4 bases and J by 1 base, with 10 bases left in between. CDR3 in DNA: TGTGCCAGCAGTGTATCACAGTTTAACTATGGCTACACCTTC. This codes for CASSVSQFNYGYTF.

The V and J genes are TRBV9 and TRBJ2-3; the D is unclear. Trimming cost V 0 bases and J 1 base, with 12 bases left between them. Germline values: CDR1 SGDLS, CDR2 YYNGEE. The CDR3 is made up of 16 amino acids. The CDR3 coding sequence is TGTGCCAGCAGCGTAGACTCCACCCGAGGCACAGATACGCAGTATTTT. Translated, it gives CASSVDSTRGTDTQYF.

This clone was seen only a few times. This sequence joins TRBV9 and TRBJ2-3; D may be TRBD2 (5 bases). The CDR3 runs 17 residues. The germline V and J ends were trimmed by 3 bases and 0 bases, with 17 bases remaining between them. Germline-derived CDR1 and CDR2 are SGDLS and YYNGEE. CDR3 loop: CASSALFTSLSTDTQYF. In DNA form, the CDR3 reads TGTGCCAGCAGCGCCTTGTTTACTAGTCTTAGCACAGATACGCAGTATTTT.

The chain uses TRBV7-2 and TRBJ2-5; 9 nucleotides line up with TRBD1. The germline CDR1 and CDR2 sequences are SGHTA and FQGNSA. The V segment lost 5 bases and the J segment 2 bases; nucleotides outside the gene matches: 6. The CDR3 is made up of 15 amino acids. The CDR3 region has the DNA TGTGCCAGCAGCCTTAACAGGGGGCTTCAAGAGACCCAGTACTTC. Translating gives CASSLNRGLQETQYF.

The gene calls are TRBV30 and TRBJ1-4, with D possibly TRBD1 on 5 matching bases. With 3 bases removed from V and 0 bases from J, the gap between germline ends came to 11 bases. Germline V gene data show CDR1 as GTSNPN and CDR2 as SVGIG (reference sequence). This CDR3 spans 15 amino acids. CDR3 sequence (DNA): TGTGCCTGGAGCGAGGGACTTGCAACTAATGAAAAACTGTTTTTT. It encodes CAWSEGLATNEKLFF.

V gene TRBV15 combines with J gene TRBJ2-7; 10 bases match TRBD1. The length of the CDR3 is 16 residues. Germline CDR1 LNHNV, CDR2 YYDKDF (reference sequence). J was trimmed by 2 bases and V by 3 bases; bases with no gene match: 7. The CDR3 DNA is TGTGCCACCAGCAGTATGCTCGGGACAGGGGCCTACGAGCAGTACTTC. Its protein product is CATSSMLGTGAYEQYF.

Written as DNA, the CDR3 is TGCGCCAGCAGCCGCGGGAGGAGCTCCTACAATGAGCAGTTCTTC. Amino acids: CASSRGRSSYNEQFF. The genes are TRBV4-1 and TRBJ2-1, with 8 positions matching TRBD2. V trimming: 4 bases; J trimming: 0 bases; junction bases outside the gene matches: 2. Germline lookup yields CDR1 MGHRA and CDR2 YSYEKL. The CDR3 extends over 15 amino acids.

The chain joins TRBV5-6 to TRBJ2-5, with D possibly matching TRBD1 (6 bases). The CDR3 has 13 amino acids. Germline V gene data show CDR1 as SGHDT and CDR2 as YYEEEE. Deletions cut 6 bases from V and 1 base from J, with 10 bases between. CDR3: CASNRVSQETQYF. CDR3 coding DNA: TGTGCCAGCAACAGGGTAAGCCAAGAGACCCAGTACTTC.

J is TRBJ2-3 and V is TRBV19; TRBD2 is a possible D gene (5 bases). V was cut by 10 bases and J by 2 bases, with 10 bases left in between. This CDR3 region has 12 residues. Germline V gives CDR1 LNHDA, CDR2 SQIVND (reference sequence). As DNA, the CDR3 is TGTGCCACCTCGGGATACACAGATACGCAGTATTTT. Its protein product is CATSGYTDTQYF.

A few counts support this clone. This sequence joins TRBV7-9 and TRBJ2-1; TRBD2 matches 7 bases. The germline CDR1 and CDR2 sequences are SEHNR and FQNEAQ (reference sequence). This CDR3 contains 15 residues. The V and J ends lost 4 bases and 0 bases, in that order; junction bases with no gene match: 3. CDR3 residues: CASSWGGSSYNEQFF. The CDR3 DNA sequence: TGTGCCAGCAGCTGGGGCGGGAGCTCCTACAATGAGCAGTTCTTC.

This clone has more than one count but fewer than ten. The chain combines TRBV30 with TRBJ2-7, with TRBD2 matching over 11 bases. This CDR3 has 16 residues. Germline V CDR1 and CDR2: GTSNPN, SVGIG (reference sequence). V dropped 2 bases and J dropped 4; count of bases not matched to a gene: 10. CDR3 protein: CAWSYITSGSRYEQYF. DNA for the CDR3: TGTGCCTGGAGTTATATAACTAGCGGGAGTCGGTACGAGCAGTACTTC.

The chain couples TRBV30 to TRBJ2-3, with 7 bases matching TRBD2. There are 11 residues in the CDR3. The trim removed 6 bases at V and 6 bases at J, leaving 3 bases unmatched. Germline CDR1 GTSNPN, CDR2 SVGIG (reference sequence). CDR3 protein: CACGEGDTQYF. The DNA of the CDR3 is TGTGCCTGCGGGGAGGGGGATACGCAGTATTTT.

This chain joins TRBV15 and TRBJ1-1; D remains unclear. This CDR3 has 14 amino acids. Germline V gene sequence: CDR1 LNHNV, CDR2 YYDKDF (reference sequence). V gave up 0 bases and J gave up 2 bases, with 7 bases separating them. This CDR3 is CATSRDPSNTEAFF. CDR3 nucleotide sequence: TGTGCCACCAGCAGAGATCCCAGCAACACTGAAGCTTTCTTT. The variable domain in full, with the rest retrieved from reference TRBV15 and TRBJ1-1, is DAMVIQNPRYQVTQFGKPVTLSCSQTLNHNVMYWYQQKSSQAPKLLFHYYDKDFNNEADTPDNFQSRRPNTSFCFLDIRSPGLGDTAMYLCATSRDPSNTEAFFGQGTRLTVV.

The chain links TRBV7-2 to TRBJ2-3, with D possibly matching TRBD2 (6 bases). Germline V gene sequence: CDR1 SGHTA, CDR2 FQGNSA. This CDR3 has 14 amino acids. With 1 base removed from V and 5 bases from J, the gap between germline ends came to 10 bases. The CDR3 spells CASSLVRGGDTQYF. CDR3 nucleotides: TGTGCCAGCAGCTTAGTGCGGGGAGGAGATACGCAGTATTTT.

There are a few counts of this clone. This sequence joins TRBV28 and TRBJ2-7; TRBD2 might be the D (5 bases). CDR1 and CDR2 from the germline V gene are MDHEN and SYDVKM. The length of the CDR3 is 10 residues. This chain's CDR3 is CKRFSYEQYF. The CDR3 region has the DNA TGTAAGCGGTTCTCCTACGAGCAGTACTTC.

The chain links TRBV7-2 to TRBJ2-1; tentatively, D is TRBD1 (5 bases). Germline V gene lookup returns CDR1 SGHTA and CDR2 FQGNSA. The CDR3 is 15 residues long. V dropped 2 bases and J dropped 2 bases, with 10 bases sitting between them. This CDR3 reads CASSLIQGAYNEQFF. CDR3 sequence (DNA): TGTGCCAGCAGCTTAATACAAGGGGCCTACAATGAGCAGTTCTTC. The full variable domain, its missing parts supplied by reference TRBV7-2 and TRBJ2-1, is GAGVSQSPSNKVTEKGKDVELRCDPISGHTALYWYRQSLGQGLEFLIYFQGNSAPDKSGLPSDRFSAERTGGSVSTLTIQRTQQEDSAVYLCASSLIQGAYNEQFFGPGTRLTVL.

This clone was seen a handful of times. This CDR3 is also generated by other DNA sequences in the sample. The V and J genes are TRBV29-1 and TRBJ1-1; D gene unclear. V was cut by 1 base and J by 0 bases, with 6 bases left in between. CDR3 length: 13 residues. Germline lookup yields CDR1 SQVTM and CDR2 ANQGSEA. The chain's CDR3 is CSVEGRLNTEAFF. In DNA form, the CDR3 reads TGCAGCGTTGAAGGCAGACTGAACACTGAAGCTTTCTTT.

The chain recombines TRBV28 with TRBJ2-7; a weak D match, TRBD1 (5 bases). The V end lost 4 bases, the J end lost 6 bases, and 10 bases lay between the germline ends. The CDR3 is 12 residues long. CDR1 and CDR2 from the germline V gene are MDHEN and SYDVKM. CDR3 sequence: CASSYQGFEQYF. The CDR3, as DNA: TGTGCCAGCAGTTATCAGGGCTTCGAGCAGTACTTC.

The chain uses TRBV10-3 and TRBJ1-1, with D unresolved. Germline CDR1 and CDR2: ENHRY and SYGVKD. The ends were cut back, 5 bases at V and 0 bases at J, with 4 bases in the middle. The CDR3 is 12 residues long. The CDR3 nucleotides are TGTGCCATCAGTAAGATGAACACTGAAGCTTTCTTT. It encodes CAISKMNTEAFF.